One sample yielded the 15 T cell receptor beta chains listed below, sequenced in a study of blood T cell repertoires in COVID-19. TCRdb's copy holds only in-frame clones and misses some; the assay was immunoSEQ multiplex PCR. The profile shows 250,000 to 300,000 clones, more than 65% of them singletons. Material for sequencing was PBMCs or T cells enriched from blood (not recorded which). All receptors derive from a man in his fifties who had recovered from COVID-19.

The rearrangement uses TRBV10-1 and TRBJ2-3; possibly TRBD1 for D (6 bases). There are 13 residues in the CDR3. Germline lookup yields CDR1 WNHNN and CDR2 SYGVQD (reference sequence). Trimming shortened V by 4 bases and J by 4 bases, and 9 bases separated the two germline ends. This CDR3 reads CASSAAGADTQYF. For the CDR3, the DNA is TGCGCCAGCAGTGCCGCAGGGGCAGATACGCAGTATTTT.

This clone was seen a single time. This chain joins TRBV19 and TRBJ1-6; D gene uncertain. There are 14 residues in the CDR3. V was cut by 9 bases and J by 6 bases, with 15 bases left in between. Germline values: CDR1 LNHDA, CDR2 SQIVND (reference sequence). CDR3 protein: CASTFRRANSPLHF. The CDR3 region has the DNA TGTGCCAGCACCTTTAGAAGAGCTAATTCACCCCTCCACTTT.

V usage is TRBV5-1 and J usage is TRBJ2-3, with 11 bases matching TRBD2. Germline CDR1 SGHRS, CDR2 YFSETQ. CDR3 length equals 16 residues. The J segment lost 4 bases and the V segment lost 2 bases, leaving 6 bases of the junction unmatched. CDR3 sequence reads: CASSLIAGGQADTQYF. DNA of the CDR3: TGCGCCAGCAGCTTAATAGCGGGGGGGCAGGCAGATACGCAGTATTTT.

This chain joins TRBV2 and TRBJ2-5; 16 positions match TRBD2. The CDR3 contains 17 residues. Looked up from germline, CDR1 is SNHLY and CDR2 is FYNNEI. V lost 6 bases, J lost 0 bases, and 4 bases stayed unmatched. The DNA for the CDR3 is TGTGCCAGCAGCCCGGGACTAGCGGGGGGGAACCAAGAGACCCAGTACTTC. Its protein is CASSPGLAGGNQETQYF.

V is TRBV27 and J is TRBJ2-7; D is possibly TRBD1 (6 bases). The CDR3 runs 14 residues. Trimming took off 8 bases at V and 5 bases at J, with 19 bases between the two ends. Germline V CDR1 and CDR2: MNHEY, SMNVEV (reference sequence). For the CDR3, the DNA is TGTGCCAGCCGTCCTGGGGGCGCTTATGACGAGCAGTACTTC. Its protein product is CASRPGGAYDEQYF.

This chain uses TRBV10-3 with TRBJ2-2; TRBD2 matches 8 bases. The germline V gene has CDR1 ENHRY and CDR2 SYGVKD. Trimming cost V 4 bases and J 0 bases; bases outside gene matches: 10. The CDR3 runs to 18 residues. CDR3 region: CAISGTTSVTANTGELFF. The CDR3 coding sequence is TGTGCCATCAGTGGGACGACTAGCGTGACCGCGAACACCGGGGAGCTGTTTTTT.

The chain joins TRBV3-1 (or the pseudogene TRBV3-2) to TRBJ2-7, with 11 bases fitting TRBD2. Germline CDR1 LGHDT, CDR2 YNNKEL (reference sequence). Germline trimming cut 4 bases from V and 5 bases from J; bases unmatched to any gene: 7. CDR3 size: 15 residues. The CDR3 loop reads CASSLTSGSRNEQYF. In DNA, the CDR3 is TGTGCCAGCAGCCTCACTAGCGGGAGTCGAAACGAGCAGTACTTC.

The chain has TRBV5-5 and TRBJ2-1, with TRBD1 as a possible D gene (5 bases). Trimming stripped 3 bases from V and 1 base from J, with 17 bases between. The length of the CDR3 is 17 residues. Germline V gives CDR1 SGHKS, CDR2 YYEKEE (reference sequence). The CDR3 loop reads CASSSRQGYGSYNEQFF. CDR3 coding DNA: TGTGCCAGCAGCTCCCGCCAGGGATATGGATCCTACAATGAGCAGTTCTTC.

For the CDR3, the DNA is TGTGCCAGCAGCCCTAGACAGGGGTCGGCGAGGGAGCTGTTTTTT. Translated: CASSPRQGSARELFF. The chain recombines TRBV3-1 (or the pseudogene TRBV3-2) with TRBJ2-2; 8 nucleotides align to TRBD1. The CDR3 loop spans 15 amino acids. V was pared by 4 bases and J by 9 bases, with 10 bases of the junction left unmatched. Germline V gives CDR1 LGHDT, CDR2 YNNKEL (reference sequence).

This clone was seen only a few times. The CDR3 DNA follows: TGCGCCAGCAGCGACGCCGGGACTAGCGCCTCCTACGAGCAGTACTTC. It translates to CASSDAGTSASYEQYF. This rearrangement joins TRBV4-1 to TRBJ2-7; 10 bases line up with TRBD2. The CDR3 length is 16 residues. Germline CDR1 is MGHRA and CDR2 is YSYEKL. J gave up 0 bases and V 5 bases, and 7 bases lay outside the gene matches.

This clone was counted ten times or more. The chain employs TRBV19 and TRBJ1-5, with 10 positions matching TRBD1. The V gene's germline CDR1 is LNHDA and CDR2 SQIVND (reference sequence). The CDR3 length is 17 residues. Losses at the gene ends were 7 bases for V and 7 bases for J; bases not matched to a gene: 16. The CDR3 region has the DNA TGTGCCAGTACCCCTGGGACAGGGGATCTAACCACCCAGCCCCAGCATTTT. This encodes CASTPGTGDLTTQPQHF.

The chain joins TRBV4-2 to TRBJ2-7, with 10 bases that match TRBD2. After removal of 0 bases from V and 2 bases from J, the junction contained 13 bases not matched to a gene. The CDR3 sequence is 19 residues long. Looked up from germline, CDR1 is LGHNA and CDR2 is YNFKEQ. The CDR3 region is CASSQEGLAGESRTYEQYF. DNA of the CDR3: TGTGCCAGCAGCCAAGAAGGGCTAGCGGGGGAGTCCCGTACCTACGAGCAGTACTTC.

The chain joins TRBV11-3 to TRBJ2-7; no clear D. The V end lost 1 base, the J end lost 5 bases, and 12 bases lay between the germline ends. This CDR3 is 14 amino acids long. The V gene's germline CDR1 is SGHNT and CDR2 YENEEA. The CDR3 region has the DNA TGTGCCAGCAGCTTAGGGGCAGGCAGCCACGAGCAGTACTTC. Its protein is CASSLGAGSHEQYF.

This clone turned up a few times. The chain uses TRBV15 and TRBJ2-2; D is possibly TRBD1 (6 bases). V was trimmed by 3 bases and J by 6 bases, leaving 14 bases between them. The CDR3 spans 15 residues. The germline gives CDR1 LNHNV, CDR2 YYDKDF (reference sequence). Here the CDR3 reads CATSRRGGNAGELFF. CDR3 DNA sequence: TGTGCCACCAGCAGGAGAGGGGGTAATGCCGGGGAGCTGTTTTTT.

The chain employs TRBV24-1 and TRBJ2-5; 9 bases align to TRBD1. There are 16 residues in the CDR3. V trimming: 5 bases; J trimming: 0 bases; junction bases outside the gene matches: 6. The germline V gene has CDR1 KGHDR and CDR2 SFDVKD. The CDR3 DNA sequence: TGTGCCACCAGTGGTGTAGACAGGGGGTACCAAGAGACCCAGTACTTC. This gives the protein CATSGVDRGYQETQYF.